These 19 T cell receptor beta chains share one sample of origin, sequenced in a study of blood T cell repertoires in COVID-19. Generated by immunoSEQ multiplex PCR, the TCRdb table keeps only in-frame clones and is missing some. The sample holds around 97,000 clones, about 87% seen once. Sequencing used peripheral blood. These receptors all come from a human donor in a cohort sampled during active or convalescent COVID-19.

This clone was detected once. The chain has TRBV19 and TRBJ2-7, with TRBD1 matching 8 bases. The CDR3 has 13 residues. CDR1 is LNHDA and CDR2 is SQIVND in the germline V gene (reference sequence). J was trimmed by 3 bases and V by 3 bases; bases with no gene match: 1. The CDR3 reads CASSIGTGYEQYF. DNA of the CDR3: TGTGCCAGTAGTATCGGGACAGGCTACGAGCAGTACTTC.

The chain is built from TRBV11-2 and TRBJ2-3; D ambiguous. Germline CDR1 SGHAT, CDR2 FQNNGV. CDR3 length equals 14 residues. Trimming shortened V by 5 bases and J by 0 bases, and 9 bases separated the two germline ends. CDR3 DNA sequence: TGTGCCAGCAGCATGAGGAGTAGCACAGATACGCAGTATTTT. Its protein is CASSMRSSTDTQYF. The full variable domain, with the rest looked up from reference TRBV11-2 and TRBJ2-3, is EAGVAQSPRYKIIEKRQSVAFWCNPISGHATLYWYQQILGQGPKLLIQFQNNGVVDDSQLPKDRFSAERLKGVDSTLKIQPAKLEDSAVYLCASSMRSSTDTQYFGPGTRLTVL.

The rearrangement uses TRBV4-3 and TRBJ1-2, with D possibly TRBD1 on 6 matching bases. Germline V gene data show CDR1 as LGHNA and CDR2 as YSLEER. The CDR3 length is 17 residues. The V end was cut by 0 bases, the J end by 6 bases, with 20 bases between. The CDR3 DNA follows: TGCGCCAGCAGCCAAGATGGGCTTGGTGCCAGGGGTGATGGCTACACCTTC. It encodes CASSQDGLGARGDGYTF.

The rearrangement joins TRBV19 to TRBJ1-1, with 8 positions matching TRBD1. The trim removed 3 bases at V and 12 bases at J, leaving 9 bases unmatched. The germline CDR1 and CDR2 sequences are LNHDA and SQIVND (reference sequence). CDR3 length: 13 residues. The CDR3 here is CASSMGDRRGTFF. In DNA form, the CDR3 reads TGTGCCAGTAGTATGGGGGACAGGCGGGGAACTTTCTTT.

The CDR3 coding sequence is TGTGCCAGCAGCTCCGGTCAGACCCAGTACTTC. As protein: CASSSGQTQYF. The chain carries TRBV11-2 and TRBJ2-5; D call uncertain. The V and J ends lost 4 bases and 6 bases respectively, with 6 bases between them. This CDR3 contains 11 residues. Per the germline V gene, CDR1 is SGHAT and CDR2 is FQNNGV.

This chain links TRBV11-3 with TRBJ1-1; a possible D gene is TRBD1 (6 bases). The CDR3 has 13 amino acids. Trimming stripped 5 bases from V and 7 bases from J, with 14 bases between. Germline V lookup: CDR1 SGHNT, CDR2 YENEEA. CDR3 in amino acids: CASSIRQAGEAFF. CDR3 DNA sequence: TGTGCCAGCAGCATACGACAGGCCGGTGAAGCTTTCTTT.

This sequence joins TRBV7-9 and TRBJ1-2; 7 nucleotides match TRBD1. CDR3 size: 13 residues. The junction had 4 bases not matched to a gene; V was cut back by 5 bases and J by 4 bases. Per the germline V gene, CDR1 is SEHNR and CDR2 is FQNEAQ (reference sequence). The CDR3: CASSGDRVYGYTF. For the CDR3, the DNA is TGTGCCAGCAGCGGTGACAGGGTCTATGGCTACACCTTC.

The chain combines TRBV3-1 (or the pseudogene TRBV3-2) with TRBJ1-2; D may be TRBD1 (5 bases). This CDR3 has 15 amino acids. Germline V lookup: CDR1 LGHDT, CDR2 YNNKEL (reference sequence). V lost 2 bases, J lost 8 bases, and 18 bases lay in between. The CDR3 region has the DNA TGTGCCAGCAGCCAAAGGGCACAGGCCCCTATAGGCTACACCTTC. Its protein is CASSQRAQAPIGYTF.

The genes are TRBV28 and TRBJ2-5; 9 nucleotides line up with TRBD1. The germline gives CDR1 MDHEN, CDR2 SYDVKM. With V trimmed by 5 bases and J by 5 bases, 9 bases remained unmatched. The CDR3 has 15 residues. CDR3 region: CASSRGGQGWETQYF. Here the CDR3 DNA reads TGTGCCAGCAGTAGGGGGGGACAGGGTTGGGAGACCCAGTACTTC.

The chain carries TRBV11-1 and TRBJ2-7, with D perhaps matching TRBD1 (5 bases). The CDR3 consists of 16 residues. The V gene lost 2 bases and the J gene lost 3 bases, with 17 bases spanning the gap. Germline values: CDR1 SGHAT, CDR2 FQDESV (reference sequence). The CDR3 sequence: CASSLLSRRQIYEQYF. The CDR3 DNA reads as TGTGCCAGCAGCTTATTAAGTAGGAGACAGATCTACGAGCAGTACTTC.

The CDR3 bases are TGTGCCAGCAGCCCAGCGCTGGGTGGTAGTTCACCCCTCCACTTT. Translation: CASSPALGGSSPLHF. V and J are TRBV11-2 and TRBJ1-6; D is uncertain. The CDR3 totals 15 residues. Germline CDR1 reads SGHAT; CDR2 reads FQNNGV. The V and J ends lost 5 bases and 9 bases respectively, with 17 bases between them.

This sequence joins TRBV19 and TRBJ1-5; the D is unclear. Trimming removed 5 bases at V and 8 bases at J, with 19 bases between. CDR3 size: 15 residues. Germline lookup yields CDR1 LNHDA and CDR2 SQIVND (reference sequence). The CDR3, as DNA: TGTGCCAGTAGTCCCCTAGCACAGATTCCAGAGCCCCAGCATTTT. It is translated as CASSPLAQIPEPQHF.

The chain combines TRBV6-6 with TRBJ1-2; 9 bases are a match to TRBD1. Trimming cost V 6 bases and J 6 bases; bases outside gene matches: 11. Per the germline V gene, CDR1 is MNHNY and CDR2 is SVGAGI (reference sequence). The CDR3 spans 15 residues. The CDR3 sequence: CASRNPGQGGNGYTF. The DNA for the CDR3 is TGTGCCAGCAGAAACCCGGGACAGGGTGGAAATGGCTACACCTTC.

The rearrangement links TRBV4-3 to TRBJ1-1; 7 nucleotides align to TRBD1. The CDR3 has 15 amino acids. V lost 3 bases, J lost 1 base, and 5 bases stayed unmatched. In germline, CDR1 is LGHNA, CDR2 YSLEER. CDR3 DNA: TGCGCCAGCAGCCAGGAGACAGGGAGGAACACTGAAGCTTTCTTT. Translating it yields CASSQETGRNTEAFF.

CDR3: CASSAPMGAYTGELFF. CDR3 bases: TGTGCCAGCAGCGCCCCCATGGGAGCCTACACCGGGGAGCTGTTTTTT. This chain uses TRBV9 with TRBJ2-2; D might be TRBD2 (5 bases). The V gene's germline CDR1 is SGDLS and CDR2 YYNGEE. The CDR3 spans 16 residues. With 3 bases removed from V and 3 bases from J, the gap between germline ends came to 15 bases.

This chain connects TRBV6-1 to TRBJ2-3; 11 bases are a match to TRBD2. With V trimmed by 0 bases and J by 7 bases, 6 bases remained unmatched. The CDR3 sequence is 16 residues long. From germline, CDR1 is MNHNS and CDR2 SASEGT. The CDR3 loop is CASSEATSGVINTQYF. The CDR3 DNA is TGTGCCAGCAGTGAAGCGACTAGCGGGGTTATAAATACGCAGTATTTT.

The chain combines TRBV6-2 or TRBV6-3 with TRBJ1-5, with 9 nucleotides matching TRBD1. This CDR3 is 15 amino acids long. Germline trimming cut 4 bases from V and 5 bases from J; bases unmatched to any gene: 6. Per germline, CDR1 MNHEY and CDR2 SVGEGT. The CDR3, as DNA: TGTGCCAGCAGTTCCTACAGGGGGCAGGATCAGCCCCAGCATTTT. It codes for CASSSYRGQDQPQHF.

J is TRBJ1-1 and V is TRBV5-1; D unclear. The CDR3 has 13 amino acids. V gave up 0 bases and J gave up 2 bases, with 5 bases separating them. Germline V lookup: CDR1 SGHRS, CDR2 YFSETQ. The DNA of the CDR3 is TGCGCCAGCAGCTTGGACAGTAACACTGAAGCTTTCTTT. The encoded protein is CASSLDSNTEAFF.

The rearrangement joins TRBV12-3 or TRBV12-4 to TRBJ2-1; D may be TRBD1 (5 bases). The CDR3 runs 13 residues. V lost 8 bases to trimming and J lost 12 bases, with 20 bases between them. CDR3 coding DNA: TGTGCCAGCTCTAGGGGCGCCACCCTCGGGCAGTTCTTC. Protein sequence: CASSRGATLGQFF.